The clone carrying this T cell receptor (beta chain) was picked up many times. Its antigen remains unidentified. As the method for making TCR beta libraries, quantitative 5'-RACE with molecular barcodes was used. TCRdb re-called the 5' RACE reads with MiXCR, one entry per CDR3 protein. The sample records tens of thousands of distinct CDR3 sequences, 5.5% to 7.5% being singletons. This sample was taken from a study of CD8 T cells in ankylosing spondylitis. The CDR3 length is 14 residues. V was shortened by 3 bases and J by 0 bases, with 5 bases between the two germline ends. General observations from the study: Ankylosing spondylitis blood appeared to carry a characteristic TCR beta motif of several highly homologous variants. Several of the motif variants were reported before in synovial fluid and blood from reactive arthritis.

This sequence was found in a male donor with ankylosing spondylitis or in good health (not recorded which). This chain connects TRBV12-3 or TRBV12-4 to TRBJ2-2; no reliable D call. Sequencing was done on a sample of blood, either unsorted or a sorted T cell fraction (not recorded which). The CDR3 nucleotides read TGTGCCAGCAGTTTCTGGACGAACACCGGGGAGCTGTTTTTT. Translating it yields CASSFWTNTGELFF.